The rows below give T cell receptor beta chains drawn from one sample of a study of T cells after yellow fever vaccination. Each CDR3 protein gets one entry after TCRdb re-called the 5' RACE reads with MiXCR. The profile covers around 30,000 distinct CDR3 sequences, with over 5% appearing a single time and 20% to 25% taken by the ten largest. The sample was PBMCs, either bulk or a sorted T-cell subset (CD4+, CD8+, memory, or dextramer-sorted; not recorded which), taken on the day of the yellow fever booster vaccination. The source is a man younger than 40 who received the YFV17D yellow fever vaccine. Both conserved end residues are part of each CDR3. The D gene is left open where the match is weak. Rows may omit the clone size; those that give it use once, few, many or a size class.

J: TRBJ1-4
D: NA
V: TRBV27
size: NA
CDR3: CASSPSRGLREKLFF
DNA: TGTGCCAGCAGTCCCTCCAGAGGGCTCCGGGAAAAACTGTTTTTT

J: TRBJ1-5
D: NA
V: TRBV5-1
size: many
CDR3: CASSLEGGQPQHF
DNA: TGCGCCAGCAGCTTGGAAGGGGGTCAGCCCCAGCATTTT

J: TRBJ2-7
D: NA
V: TRBV24-1
size: NA
CDR3: CATSERTKSYEQYF
DNA: TGTGCCACCAGTGAGAGGACCAAATCCTACGAGCAGTACTTC

J: TRBJ2-6
D: TRBD2
V: TRBV10-3
size: many
CDR3: CAIKPSGSSGANVLTF
DNA: TGTGCCATCAAACCAAGCGGGAGCTCTGGGGCCAACGTCCTGACTTTC

J: TRBJ2-2
D: NA
V: TRBV14
size: many
CDR3: CASRRIGGELFF
DNA: TGTGCCAGCAGACGTATAGGCGGGGAGCTGTTTTTT

J: TRBJ2-2
D: NA
V: TRBV28
size: many
CDR3: CASSSRTGSATGELFF
DNA: TGTGCCAGCAGTTCCCGGACCGGGTCAGCCACCGGGGAGCTGTTTTTT

J: TRBJ2-7
D: NA
V: TRBV5-1
size: many
CDR3: CASSLLEGAVEQYF
DNA: TGCGCCAGCAGCTTGTTGGAGGGGGCTGTCGAGCAGTACTTC

J: TRBJ2-7
D: NA
V: TRBV6-1
size: many
CDR3: CASSDSRAAEQYF
DNA: TGTGCCAGCAGTGACAGTCGAGCCGCCGAGCAGTACTTC

J: TRBJ2-5
D: NA
V: TRBV20-1
size: many
CDR3: CSARVPGGRQETQYF
DNA: TGCAGTGCTAGGGTCCCTGGGGGGCGCCAAGAGACCCAGTACTTC

J: TRBJ2-7
D: NA
V: TRBV21-1
size: many
CDR3: CASSKMGGSDQYRYEQYF
DNA: TGTGCCAGCAGCAAAATGGGCGGGAGCGACCAATATCGCTACGAGCAGTACTTC

J: TRBJ1-1
D: NA
V: TRBV7-2
size: many
CDR3: CASSLYGHTEAFF
DNA: TGTGCCAGCAGCTTATATGGACACACTGAAGCTTTCTTT

J: TRBJ2-1
D: TRBD1
V: TRBV6-4
size: NA
CDR3: CASSQGERGEQFF
DNA: TGTGCCAGCAGTCAGGGGGAACGGGGTGAGCAGTTCTTC

J: TRBJ2-7
D: NA
V: TRBV10-3
size: many
CDR3: CAISRGTRSYEQYF
DNA: TGTGCCATCAGCAGAGGGACACGCTCCTACGAGCAGTACTTC

J: TRBJ2-3
D: TRBD2
V: TRBV5-4
size: NA
CDR3: CASSPKVRGSSTDTQYF
DNA: TGTGCCAGCAGCCCTAAGGTGCGGGGGTCCAGCACAGATACGCAGTATTTT

J: TRBJ1-5
D: TRBD1
V: TRBV18
size: NA
CDR3: CASSPPDRGYNQPQHF
DNA: TGTGCCAGCTCACCACCCGACAGGGGTTACAATCAGCCCCAGCATTTT

J: TRBJ1-1
D: NA
V: TRBV5-6
size: few
CDR3: CASSTGLTEAFF
DNA: TGTGCCAGCAGTACCGGGCTCACTGAAGCTTTCTTT

J: TRBJ2-5
D: TRBD2
V: TRBV9
size: many
CDR3: CASSAGLATETQYF
DNA: TGTGCCAGCAGCGCGGGACTAGCAACTGAGACCCAGTACTTC

J: TRBJ1-1
D: NA
V: TRBV13
size: many
CDR3: CASSLAPRTAFF
DNA: TGTGCCAGCAGCTTAGCACCCAGGACAGCTTTCTTT

J: TRBJ2-1
D: TRBD2
V: TRBV6-2/TRBV6-3
size: many
CDR3: CASKGTVLAGAEYNEQFF
DNA: TGTGCCAGCAAGGGCACAGTACTAGCGGGAGCGGAATACAATGAGCAGTTCTTC

J: TRBJ1-3
D: NA
V: TRBV2
size: many
CDR3: CASRPGRISGNTIYF
DNA: TGTGCCAGCAGGCCGGGACGGATCTCTGGAAACACCATATATTTT

J: TRBJ2-7
D: NA
V: TRBV5-1
size: many
CDR3: CASSLDPLGEQYF
DNA: TGCGCCAGCAGCTTGGACCCGTTGGGGGAGCAGTACTTC

J: TRBJ2-1
D: TRBD2
V: TRBV7-2
size: many
CDR3: CASSQASGPEQFF
DNA: TGTGCCAGCAGCCAAGCTAGCGGACCCGAGCAGTTCTTC

J: TRBJ2-1
D: TRBD2
V: TRBV19
size: NA
CDR3: CASLESGRARNEQFF
DNA: TGTGCCAGCCTAGAAAGCGGGAGAGCCAGGAATGAGCAGTTCTTC